This TCR beta chain was documented in a study of post-analysis software for immune sequencing data. The CDR3 consists of 17 residues. Germline CDR1 and CDR2: SGHRS and YFSETQ. Germline trimming cut 0 bases from V and 2 bases from J; bases unmatched to any gene: 5. Overall study findings and caveats: In patients, TRBV5-6, TRBV5-1 and TRBV20-1 belonged to roughly five TRBV segments found more frequently than in controls. Normalized Chao1 diversity was significantly reduced in patients versus controls.

In regard to this clonotype: Its specificity is not known.

Incorporated into the TCR beta cDNA libraries were unique molecular identifiers, which served to reduce PCR and sequencing biases. TCRdb re-called the PCR reads through MiXCR, storing one row per CDR3 protein. The sample yields roughly 400,000 distinct CDR3 sequences, approximately 39% seen once. The chain is built from TRBV5-1 and TRBJ2-5; 12 nucleotides line up with TRBD2. The receptor's source is a girl aged 2 to 9 with multiple sclerosis. Input material: blood. The DNA for the CDR3 is TGCGCCAGCAGCTTGGGGGGACTAGCGGGCCAACAAGAGACCCAGTACTTC. This sequence encodes CASSLGGLAGQQETQYF.